These 28 T cell receptor beta chains were all obtained from the same sample, sequenced in a study of T cells in Graves' hyperthyroidism and ophthalmopathy (dated by TCRdb to the late 2010s). The protocol used for the library was multiplex PCR. The sequencing machine was an Illumina HiSeq 2000. The TCR beta CDR3 regions were amplified from RNA transcripts. The TCR CDR3 was subjected to a first round of RT-PCR using the HTBI primer set and the Qiagen OneStep RT-PCR kit. TCRdb reanalyzed the raw reads on its own, using fastp at Q25 for trimming and MiXCR for clone calling, and kept in-frame beta chains. One record per CDR3 amino acid sequence lists the most common genes and DNA. For this sample the table gives 200,000 to 250,000 distinct CDR3 sequences, of which approximately 17% were detected only once. Of the sample, 50% is held by the ten largest clones. The sample consisted of blood. Receptors originate from a man aged 50-60 years with Graves' hyperthyroidism.

This clonotype showed up many times. The chain recombines TRBV28 with TRBJ1-4, with D possibly being TRBD1 (5 bases). Trimming took off 2 bases at V and 3 bases at J, with 10 bases between the two ends. The CDR3 sequence is 15 residues long. CDR1 is MDHEN and CDR2 is SYDVKM in the germline V gene. CDR3 loop: CASSLGGGSNEKLFF. Written as DNA, the CDR3 is TGTGCCAGCAGTTTAGGTGGGGGGTCTAATGAAAAACTGTTTTTT.

This chain connects TRBV6-2 or TRBV6-3 to TRBJ2-7; D may be TRBD1 (6 bases). Trimming left V 2 bases short and J 0 bases short, with 14 bases between. The CDR3 has 16 residues. The germline V gene has CDR1 MNHEY and CDR2 SVGEGT. CDR3 region: CASSYRGHFCSYEQYF. As DNA, the CDR3 is TGTGCCAGCAGTTACAGGGGACATTTTTGCTCCTACGAGCAGTACTTC.

CDR3 in amino acids: CASRGDKLFGQPQHF. The CDR3 DNA is TGTGCCAGTAGGGGAGACAAGCTCTTTGGGCAGCCCCAGCATTTT. The chain employs TRBV2 and TRBJ1-5, with D perhaps TRBD1 (5 bases). This CDR3 is built from 15 residues. The V and J ends lost 9 bases and 7 bases respectively, with 22 bases between them. The germline V gene encodes CDR1 SNHLY and CDR2 FYNNEI.

This clonotype was seen many times. V usage is TRBV27 and J usage is TRBJ2-7; 8 positions match TRBD1. V was clipped by 2 bases and J by 3 bases; unmatched bases: 6. Per germline, CDR1 MNHEY and CDR2 SMNVEV (reference sequence). The length of the CDR3 is 15 residues. The CDR3 spells CASSLRPRGHYEQYF. The DNA of the CDR3 is TGTGCCAGCAGTTTAAGACCCAGGGGGCACTACGAGCAGTACTTC.

This clonotype was seen only a few times. The gene calls are TRBV4-1 and TRBJ2-7, with D perhaps matching TRBD1 (6 bases). Germline V CDR1 and CDR2: MGHRA, YSYEKL. The ends were cut back, 1 base at V and 4 bases at J, with 11 bases in the middle. The CDR3 runs to 14 residues. CDR3 coding DNA: TGCGCCAGCAGCCAAGGGGGGCAGGGGTACGAGCAGTACTTC. It is translated as CASSQGGQGYEQYF.

This clonotype was counted ten times or more. The V and J genes are TRBV12-3 or TRBV12-4 and TRBJ2-3; D is unresolved. Trimming left V 6 bases short and J 4 bases short, with 17 bases between. This CDR3 has 15 amino acids. The CDR3 protein is CASSLDTFSADTQYF. CDR3 DNA: TGTGCCAGCAGCCTAGACACTTTCAGCGCAGATACGCAGTATTTT.

This clonotype turned up a few times. This rearrangement joins TRBV12-5 to TRBJ2-2, with 10 bases matching TRBD1. J was trimmed by 6 bases and V by 6 bases; bases with no gene match: 10. Germline assignment: CDR1 LGHNT and CDR2 FRNRAP. The CDR3 runs to 16 residues. CDR3 protein: CASGLSGTGVPGELFF. CDR3 coding DNA: TGTGCTAGTGGGCTATCCGGGACAGGGGTCCCCGGGGAGCTGTTTTTT.

For the CDR3, the DNA is TGCGCCAGCAGCTTTCTAGGACAGATACACAACAATGAGCAGTTCTTC. Protein sequence: CASSFLGQIHNNEQFF. The chain joins TRBV5-1 to TRBJ2-1, with a weak D call TRBD1 (6 bases). CDR3 length: 16 residues. Germline loops: CDR1 SGHRS, CDR2 YFSETQ. V was pared by 2 bases and J by 5 bases, with 17 bases between.

In its sample, this clonotype was seen a few times. V gene TRBV20-1 combines with J gene TRBJ2-3, with 12 bases identical to TRBD1. Unmatched junction bases numbered 6, after V lost 3 bases and J lost 2 bases. The germline CDR1 and CDR2 sequences are DFQATT and SNEGSKA (reference sequence). The CDR3 has 16 residues. CDR3 DNA: TGCAGTGCTAGGCCAGGGACAGGGGGCCTCACAGATACGCAGTATTTT. Translating it yields CSARPGTGGLTDTQYF.

This clonotype was found many times. V usage is TRBV28 and J usage is TRBJ2-1; 9 positions agree with TRBD1. This CDR3 is built from 14 residues. Germline CDR1 MDHEN, CDR2 SYDVKM. The ends lost 9 bases at V and 8 bases at J; junction bases unmatched: 11. CDR3: CASFRDREGDEQFF. The DNA of the CDR3 is TGTGCCAGTTTCCGGGACAGGGAAGGGGATGAGCAGTTCTTC.

This clonotype was found many times. The chain has TRBV2 and TRBJ1-1; TRBD1 agrees at 9 bases. The CDR3 is made up of 13 amino acids. J gave up 5 bases and V 4 bases, and 2 bases lay outside the gene matches. The germline gives CDR1 SNHLY, CDR2 FYNNEI. The CDR3 DNA sequence: TGTGCCAGCAGTGGACAGGGGGGTACTGAAGCTTTCTTT. Its protein is CASSGQGGTEAFF.

This clonotype occurred many times. The chain uses TRBV2 and TRBJ2-2; no definite D call. This CDR3 comprises 14 residues. V was cut by 6 bases and J by 4 bases, with 12 bases left in between. Looked up from germline, CDR1 is SNHLY and CDR2 is FYNNEI. CDR3: CASRIGTTTGELFF. The CDR3 DNA sequence: TGTGCCAGCAGAATCGGCACAACCACCGGGGAGCTGTTTTTT.

The chain combines TRBV12-5 with TRBJ2-7; D is perhaps TRBD1 (5 bases). The germline CDR1 and CDR2 sequences are LGHNT and FRNRAP. The CDR3 covers 12 residues. V lost 6 bases and J 6 bases, leaving 12 bases between the germline ends. CDR3 sequence (DNA): TGTGCTAGTGGCCTCGACAGCTTCGAGCAGTACTTC. Its protein product is CASGLDSFEQYF.

The J gene is TRBJ2-4, the V gene TRBV20-1; a possible D gene is TRBD2 (6 bases). The CDR3 totals 15 residues. Trimming took off 5 bases at V and 0 bases at J, with 14 bases between the two ends. CDR1 is DFQATT, CDR2 SNEGSKA, per germline (reference sequence). Written as DNA, the CDR3 is TGCAGTGCTGAATACGGGGGACTAGCCAAAAACATTCAGTACTTC. This sequence encodes CSAEYGGLAKNIQYF.

A note on this clonotype: This may arise from a read error, as a much more abundant clone is one base away. This chain joins TRBV12-3 or TRBV12-4 and TRBJ2-7; 11 bases match TRBD2. The CDR3 has 15 residues. This CDR3 is CTSSFRGLAVHEQYF. CDR3 in DNA: TGTACCAGCAGTTTTCGGGGACTAGCGGTCCACGAGCAGTACTTC.

A remark on this clonotype: This may be a read error, as it is one base from a much larger clone. The chain recombines TRBV20-1 with TRBJ1-2; D not resolved. V lost 3 bases to trimming and J lost 3 bases, with 14 bases between them. Germline V gene sequence: CDR1 DFQATT, CDR2 SNEGSKA (reference sequence). The CDR3 loop spans 14 amino acids. The CDR3 DNA is TGCAGTGCTAGGGGCCTTGAGATTTACTATGGCTACACCTTC. Translation gives CSARGLEIYYGYTF.

There are a few counts of this clonotype. The chain uses TRBV20-1 and TRBJ2-7; D ambiguous. Germline V gene lookup returns CDR1 DFQATT and CDR2 SNEGSKA (reference sequence). This CDR3 comprises 13 residues. Trimming removed 1 base at V and 0 bases at J, with 7 bases between. The DNA for the CDR3 is TGCAGTGCTAGAGGCAGGTACTCCTACGAGCAGTACTTC. As protein: CSARGRYSYEQYF.

This clonotype occurred many times. The chain uses TRBV6-9 and TRBJ2-3, with TRBD2 matching 7 bases. In germline, CDR1 is MNHGY, CDR2 SVAAGI. Trimming removed 8 bases from V and 0 bases from J; junction bases left unmatched: 8. The CDR3 has 15 amino acids. CDR3 nucleotides: TGTGCCAGCTCGACTAGCTTTGGGAGCACAGATACGCAGTATTTT. Translating it yields CASSTSFGSTDTQYF.

This clonotype was found a few times. The rearrangement joins TRBV9 to TRBJ2-5; either TRBD1 or TRBD2 may supply D (5 bases each). The germline V gene has CDR1 SGDLS and CDR2 YYNGEE. The CDR3 is 14 residues long. V lost 0 bases and J lost 5, with 11 bases in between. The CDR3 sequence is CASSVDSWGETQYF. The CDR3 bases are TGTGCCAGCAGCGTAGACTCTTGGGGGGAGACCCAGTACTTC.

This clonotype was counted ten times or more. The genes are TRBV12-3 or TRBV12-4 and TRBJ2-3, with 9 bases aligning to TRBD1. CDR3 length: 13 residues. J lost 9 bases, V lost 5 bases, and 6 bases had no gene match. The CDR3: CASSPGQGSTQYF. DNA of the CDR3: TGTGCCAGCAGTCCGGGACAGGGTTCCACGCAGTATTTT.

Notes on this clonotype: This may be a read error, as it is one base from a much larger clone. The gene calls are TRBV2 and TRBJ2-3, with 11 bases matching TRBD2. Germline values: CDR1 SNHLY, CDR2 FYNNEI. CDR3 size: 15 residues. The DNA for the CDR3 is TGTGCCAGCAGTGTTCTAGCGGGAGGCACAGGTACGCAGTATTTT. It specifies CASSVLAGGTGTQYF.

The chain employs TRBV5-5 and TRBJ2-3, with TRBD2 identical over 10 bases. CDR3 length: 17 residues. The germline V gene has CDR1 SGHKS and CDR2 YYEKEE (reference sequence). The junction had 8 bases not matched to a gene; V was cut back by 1 base and J by 3 bases. CDR3 amino acids: CASSLTPSGSGTDTQYF. Here the CDR3 DNA reads TGTGCCAGCAGCTTGACTCCTAGCGGGAGTGGGACAGATACGCAGTATTTT.

The CDR3 sequence is CASSELAGLSYEQYF. In nucleotides, the CDR3 is TGTGCCAGCAGTGAATTAGCGGGATTATCCTACGAGCAGTACTTC. V is TRBV6-1 and J is TRBJ2-7, with 8 positions matching TRBD2. In germline, CDR1 is MNHNS, CDR2 SASEGT. With 2 bases clipped from V and 1 base from J, the junction kept 4 bases outside the gene matches. The CDR3 runs 15 residues.

The sample holds many counts of this clonotype. The V and J genes are TRBV27 and TRBJ2-7, with 11 bases fitting TRBD1. Germline V gene data show CDR1 as MNHEY and CDR2 as SMNVEV (reference sequence). This CDR3 has 16 amino acids. Losses at the gene ends were 2 bases for V and 7 bases for J; bases not matched to a gene: 10. CDR3 residues: CASSLRGTGGSGEQYF. The CDR3 DNA follows: TGTGCCAGCAGTTTACGGGGGACAGGGGGTTCTGGGGAGCAGTACTTC.

This clonotype appeared a few times. V is TRBV10-2 and J is TRBJ1-5; D unresolved. This CDR3 is 12 amino acids long. CDR1 and CDR2 from the germline V gene are WSHSY and SAAADI. Trimming cost V 0 bases and J 6 bases, with 3 bases left between them. In DNA form, the CDR3 reads TGCGCCAGCAGTGAGTCGGCTCAGCCCCAGCATTTT. Protein product: CASSESAQPQHF.

For this clonotype: At one end, the junction sequence differs from germline, possibly due to a read error. This chain connects TRBV20-1 to TRBJ1-1, with 9 bases that match TRBD1. CDR1 and CDR2 from the germline V gene are DFQATT and SNEGSKA (reference sequence). This CDR3 is 15 amino acids long. DNA of the CDR3: TGCAGTGCTAGAGATCAACCCGACAGGGGGACTGAAGCTCTCTTT. It translates to CSARDQPDRGTEALF.

This sequence joins TRBV18 and TRBJ1-5, with unresolved D. Germline assignment: CDR1 KGHSH and CDR2 LQKENI. The CDR3 totals 13 residues. Deletions cut 4 bases from V and 4 bases from J, with 8 bases between. The CDR3: CASSRSDNQPQHF. The DNA for the CDR3 is TGTGCCAGCTCACGTTCGGATAATCAGCCCCAGCATTTT.

In the case of this clonotype: At one of its ends the junction is not consistent with the germline gene, which may arise from a read error. CDR3 sequence reads: CASTLRQGLEQYF. CDR3 nucleotides: TGTGCCAGCACGCTCCGACAGGGGTTAGAGCAGTACTTC. The chain uses TRBV5-1 and TRBJ2-7; 8 nucleotides match TRBD1. CDR1 is SGHRS, CDR2 YFSETQ, per germline. This CDR3 comprises 13 residues.